The rows below give T cell receptor beta chains drawn from one sample of a study of human T cells and chemical hapten exposure. MiXCR was run by TCRdb on the RACE reads, yielding one entry per CDR3 protein. This table has tens of thousands of distinct CDR3 sequences, 6.6% appearing once. The specimen comprised whole blood, sampled in connection with sensitization to the hapten diphenylcyclopropenone (DPC). These receptors all stem from a woman aged 30 to 39 with alopecia areata. Some clones in this sample may be carry-over from other donors' samples. CDR3s include the opening cysteine and the closing phenylalanine or tryptophan. D genes are given only for firm matches. Part of the rows lack a size; the others show once, few, many or a class for expanded clones.

. | many | TRBJ1-4 | TRBV6-1 | CASRREKLFF | TGTGCCAGTCGTCGGGAAAAACTGTTTTTT
. | . | TRBJ2-3 | TRBV20-1 | CSARVGNTDTQYF | TGCAGTGCTAGAGTCGGTAACACAGATACGCAGTATTTT
. | many | TRBJ1-1 | TRBV3-1 | CASSINRNMNTEAFF | TGTGCCAGCAGCATAAACAGAAATATGAACACTGAAGCTTTCTTT
. | . | TRBJ1-2 | TRBV18 | CASSGSNNYGYTF | TGTGCCAGCTCGGGGTCGAATAACTATGGCTACACCTTC
. | . | TRBJ1-2 | TRBV6-5 | CASSLRTEPSVYGYTF | TGTGCCAGCAGTTTAAGGACGGAACCCTCTGTCTATGGCTACACCTTC
. | few | TRBJ1-3 | TRBV20-1 | CSGRDPGNTIYF | TGCAGTGGGCGGGACCCCGGAAACACCATATATTTT
. | few | TRBJ2-5 | TRBV9 | CASSVSLQETQYF | TGTGCCAGCAGCGTATCTCTACAAGAGACCCAGTACTTC
. | many | TRBJ1-1 | TRBV29-1 | CSVPGPMNTEAFF | TGCAGCGTCCCGGGGCCCATGAACACTGAAGCTTTCTTT
. | . | TRBJ2-3 | TRBV5-1 | CASSLGVLAIGDTQYF | TGCGCCAGCAGCCTGGGGGTCCTAGCGATAGGGGATACGCAGTATTTT
TRBD1 | many | TRBJ2-1 | TRBV7-9 | CASSFSLLDRVNNEQFF | TGTGCCAGCAGCTTCTCCCTTTTGGACAGGGTCAACAATGAGCAGTTCTTC
. | many | TRBJ1-1 | TRBV29-1 | CSVYLSLNTEAFF | TGCAGCGTTTATCTGTCGTTGAACACTGAAGCTTTCTTT
TRBD1 | many | TRBJ2-5 | TRBV7-9 | CASSLTLPQGIETQYF | TGTGCCAGCAGCCTTACCCTTCCACAGGGGATAGAGACCCAGTACTTC
. | many | TRBJ2-1 | TRBV7-3 | CASSLARLEWNEQFF | TGTGCCAGCAGCTTGGCCCGACTAGAGTGGAATGAGCAGTTCTTC
. | few | TRBJ1-5 | TRBV16 | CASSPRGSSNQPQHF | TGTGCCAGCAGCCCCCGGGGCAGTAGCAATCAGCCCCAGCATTTT
TRBD2 | many | TRBJ2-2 | TRBV5-1 | CASSLERGLKGTGELFF | TGCGCCAGCAGCTTGGAGCGGGGCCTAAAAGGGACCGGGGAGCTGTTTTTT
. | many | TRBJ1-3 | TRBV6-1 | CASSERNTIYF | TGTGCCAGCAGTGAAAGAAACACCATATATTTT
. | few | TRBJ1-5 | TRBV18 | CASSPPGGLSNQPQHF | TGTGCCAGCTCACCACCAGGCGGTCTTAGCAATCAGCCCCAGCATTTT
. | . | TRBJ1-1 | TRBV30 | CAWSGDREAFF | TGTGCCTGGAGTGGCGACAGGGAAGCTTTCTTT
TRBD2 | many | TRBJ2-3 | TRBV7-2 | CASSRTSGGTDTQYF | TGTGCCAGCAGCCGGACTAGCGGGGGCACAGATACGCAGTATTTT
TRBD2 | many | TRBJ2-5 | TRBV7-2 | CASRLGGRGVGSQYF | TGTGCCAGCAGACTAGGTGGCCGGGGGGTTGGTTCCCAGTACTTC
. | . | TRBJ1-2 | TRBV12-5 | CASGWPGPPDYGDTF | TGTGCTAGTGGTTGGCCGGGACCTCCGGACTATGGCGACACCTTC
TRBD1 | many | TRBJ2-3 | TRBV5-1 | CASSSGTGGRSTDTQYF | TGCGCCAGCAGCTCCGGGACAGGGGGCCGTAGCACAGATACGCAGTATTTT
. | many | TRBJ1-6 | TRBV18 | CASSPPGRSPLHF | TGTGCCAGCTCACCACCGGGGCGTTCACCCCTCCACTTT
. | few | TRBJ1-1 | TRBV3-1 | CASSQYEGKAFF | TGTGCCAGCAGCCAATACGAAGGGAAGGCTTTCTTT
. | many | TRBJ2-7 | TRBV20-1 | CSATDCQGCDEQYF | TGCAGTGCTACGGACTGTCAGGGTTGCGACGAGCAGTACTTC
. | . | TRBJ2-2 | TRBV3-1 | CASSQAKHTGELFF | TGTGCCAGCAGCCAAGCGAAACACACCGGGGAGCTGTTTTTT
. | many | TRBJ2-3 | TRBV14 | CASSPAGTYTDTQYF | TGTGCCAGCAGCCCCGCCGGGACTTACACAGATACGCAGTATTTT
. | . | TRBJ1-2 | TRBV7-6 | CASSPYSAGAFNYGYTF | TGTGCCAGCAGCCCCTACTCGGCAGGAGCCTTTAACTATGGCTACACCTTC
. | many | TRBJ2-1 | TRBV3-1 | CASSQFAGRDEQFF | TGTGCCAGCAGCCAATTTGCGGGGCGTGATGAGCAGTTCTTC
. | few | TRBJ1-2 | TRBV5-5 | CASNPFEGVNYGYTF | TGTGCCAGCAACCCATTCGAGGGGGTAAACTATGGCTACACCTTC
. | many | TRBJ2-1 | TRBV12-3/TRBV12-4 | CASSPPKIRSTLYNEQFF | TGTGCCAGCAGTCCGCCCAAGATTCGCTCCACACTTTACAATGAGCAGTTCTTC
TRBD2 | few | TRBJ2-2 | TRBV20-1 | CSASPTRAGGRGGELFF | TGCAGTGCTAGCCCTACGAGAGCGGGGGGAAGGGGCGGGGAGCTGTTTTTT
. | . | TRBJ1-1 | TRBV5-1 | CASSLSSWNTEAFF | TGCGCCAGCAGCTTGAGCTCCTGGAACACTGAAGCTTTCTTT
. | . | TRBJ2-7 | TRBV2 | CASNPSGLNEQYF | TGTGCCAGCAATCCCTCAGGGCTCAACGAGCAGTACTTC
TRBD1 | many | TRBJ1-2 | TRBV5-5 | CASSRQGGPGNYGYTF | TGTGCCAGCAGCAGACAGGGCGGCCCTGGGAACTATGGCTACACCTTC
. | many | TRBJ1-6 | TRBV20-1 | CSARGGPEGSPLHF | TGCAGTGCTAGGGGGGGGCCCGAGGGTTCACCCCTCCACTTT
. | . | TRBJ1-4 | TRBV15 | CATSRSAGLPEKLFF | TGTGCCACCAGCAGATCGGCGGGGTTACCTGAAAAACTGTTTTTT
. | . | TRBJ2-4 | TRBV5-6 | CASSLGSGSKNIQYF | TGTGCCAGCAGCTTGGGGTCAGGGTCCAAAAACATTCAGTACTTC
. | few | TRBJ2-7 | TRBV7-8 | CASSLFQGPSREQYF | TGTGCCAGCAGCTTATTCCAGGGTCCCAGCCGCGAGCAGTACTTC
TRBD2 | many | TRBJ2-3 | TRBV7-2 | CASSFGGGSDTQYF | TGTGCCAGCAGCTTTGGCGGGGGGTCAGATACGCAGTATTTT
. | . | TRBJ1-1 | TRBV28 | CASSPPDRLNTEAFF | TGTGCCAGCAGTCCTCCGGACAGATTGAACACTGAAGCTTTCTTT
TRBD1 | many | TRBJ1-4 | TRBV7-9 | CASSSWTGGTNEKLFF | TGTGCCAGCAGCTCGTGGACAGGAGGAACTAATGAAAAACTGTTTTTT
. | . | TRBJ1-1 | TRBV12-3/TRBV12-4 | CASSIVAFEAFF | TGTGCCAGCAGTATCGTCGCGTTTGAAGCTTTCTTT
. | many | TRBJ2-2 | TRBV6-5 | CASSPRRGTGELFF | TGTGCCAGCAGTCCCCGGAGGGGTACCGGGGAGCTGTTTTTT
TRBD2 | many | TRBJ2-5 | TRBV3-1 | CASSHTSGQETQYF | TGTGCCAGCAGCCATACTAGCGGGCAAGAGACCCAGTACTTC